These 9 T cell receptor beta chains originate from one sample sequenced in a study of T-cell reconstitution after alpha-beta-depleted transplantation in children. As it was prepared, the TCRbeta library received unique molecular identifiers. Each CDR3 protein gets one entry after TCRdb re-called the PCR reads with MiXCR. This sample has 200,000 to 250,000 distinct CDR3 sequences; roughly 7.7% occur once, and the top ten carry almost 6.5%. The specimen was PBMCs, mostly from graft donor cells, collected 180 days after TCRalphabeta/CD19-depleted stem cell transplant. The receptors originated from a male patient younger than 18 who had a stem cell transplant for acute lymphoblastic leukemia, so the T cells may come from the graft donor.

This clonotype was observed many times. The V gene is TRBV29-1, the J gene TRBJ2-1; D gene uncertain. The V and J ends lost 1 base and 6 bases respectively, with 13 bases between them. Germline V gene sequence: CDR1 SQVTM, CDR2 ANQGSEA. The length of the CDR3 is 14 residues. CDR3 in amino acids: CSVEGPEVRNEQFF. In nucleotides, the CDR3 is TGCAGCGTTGAAGGGCCTGAGGTACGCAATGAGCAGTTCTTC.

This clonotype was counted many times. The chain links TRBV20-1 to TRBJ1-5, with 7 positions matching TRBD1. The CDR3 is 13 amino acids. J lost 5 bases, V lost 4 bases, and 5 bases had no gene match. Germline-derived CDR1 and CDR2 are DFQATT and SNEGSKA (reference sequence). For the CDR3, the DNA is TGCAGTGCTACCGACAGGGACCATCAGCCCCAGCATTTT. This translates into CSATDRDHQPQHF.

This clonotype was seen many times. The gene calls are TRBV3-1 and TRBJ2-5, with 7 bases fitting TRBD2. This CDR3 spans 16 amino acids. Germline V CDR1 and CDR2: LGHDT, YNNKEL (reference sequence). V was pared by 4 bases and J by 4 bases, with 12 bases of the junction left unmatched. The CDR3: CASSLRLSGVRETQYF. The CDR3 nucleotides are TGTGCCAGCAGCCTAAGGTTGAGCGGGGTGAGAGAGACCCAGTACTTC.

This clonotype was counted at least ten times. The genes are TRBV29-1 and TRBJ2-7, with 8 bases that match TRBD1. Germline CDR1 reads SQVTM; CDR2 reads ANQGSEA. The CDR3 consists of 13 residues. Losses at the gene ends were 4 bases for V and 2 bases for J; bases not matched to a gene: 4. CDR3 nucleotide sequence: TGCAGCGTTGGGAGGACAGGGACCTACGAGCAGTACTTC. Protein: CSVGRTGTYEQYF.

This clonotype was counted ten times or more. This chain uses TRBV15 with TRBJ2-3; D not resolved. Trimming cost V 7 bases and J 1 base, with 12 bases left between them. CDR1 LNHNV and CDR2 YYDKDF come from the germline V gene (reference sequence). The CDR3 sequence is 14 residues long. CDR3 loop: CATNEDKGTDTQYF. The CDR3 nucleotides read TGTGCCACCAATGAGGATAAGGGCACAGATACGCAGTATTTT.

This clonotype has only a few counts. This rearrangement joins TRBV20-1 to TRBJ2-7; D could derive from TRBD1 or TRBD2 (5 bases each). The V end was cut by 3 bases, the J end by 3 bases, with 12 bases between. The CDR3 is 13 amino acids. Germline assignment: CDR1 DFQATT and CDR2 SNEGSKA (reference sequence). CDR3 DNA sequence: TGCAGTGCTAGTCCGGGACGGAACTACGAGCAGTACTTC. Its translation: CSASPGRNYEQYF.

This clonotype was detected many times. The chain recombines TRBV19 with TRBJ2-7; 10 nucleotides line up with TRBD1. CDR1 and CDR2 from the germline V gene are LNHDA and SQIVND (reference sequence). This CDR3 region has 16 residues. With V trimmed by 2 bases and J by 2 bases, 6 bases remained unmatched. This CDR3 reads CASSITSGTGAYEQYF. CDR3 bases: TGTGCCAGTAGTATAACCTCCGGGACAGGGGCCTACGAGCAGTACTTC.

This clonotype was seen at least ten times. The CDR3 here is CASRIRQGGYNEQFF. The CDR3 nucleotides read TGTGCCAGCAGAATACGACAGGGAGGCTACAATGAGCAGTTCTTC. V usage is TRBV6-5 and J usage is TRBJ2-1, with D possibly matching TRBD1 (7 bases). V gave up 6 bases and J gave up 3 bases, with 15 bases separating them. Per germline, CDR1 MNHEY and CDR2 SVGAGI. The CDR3 length is 15 residues.

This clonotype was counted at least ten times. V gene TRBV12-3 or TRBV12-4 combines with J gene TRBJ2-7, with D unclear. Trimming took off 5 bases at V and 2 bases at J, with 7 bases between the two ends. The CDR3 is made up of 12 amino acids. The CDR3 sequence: CASSLRAYEQYF. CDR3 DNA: TGTGCCAGCAGTCTACGGGCCTACGAGCAGTACTTC.